These 27 T cell receptor beta chains were sequenced from one sample in a study of glioma-infiltrating T cells after dendritic cell vaccination. Method: immunoSEQ multiplex PCR; TCRdb's copy keeps in-frame clones and lacks some. Of tens of thousands of clones listed, 85% to 95% are singletons. Specimen: blood, collected before dendritic cell vaccination. The receptors derive from a human donor with glioblastoma.

The CDR3 reads CASSFHRGPYEQYF. The CDR3 coding sequence is TGTGCCAGCAGCTTCCACAGGGGGCCCTACGAGCAGTACTTC. The chain is built from TRBV5-5 and TRBJ2-7, with 9 bases lining up with TRBD1. The CDR3 spans 14 residues. V was pared by 2 bases and J by 2 bases, with 2 bases of the junction left unmatched. Germline lookup yields CDR1 SGHKS and CDR2 YYEKEE (reference sequence).

The rearrangement links TRBV27 to TRBJ2-1; 8 positions agree with TRBD2. The CDR3 loop spans 16 amino acids. Germline trimming cut 2 bases from V and 6 bases from J; bases unmatched to any gene: 9. Germline V lookup: CDR1 MNHEY, CDR2 SMNVEV (reference sequence). CDR3 DNA sequence: TGTGCCAGCAGTTTAAGGAAAGGACTAGCCGCCAATGAGCAGTTCTTC. The encoded protein is CASSLRKGLAANEQFF.

This clone occurred once. The chain uses TRBV15 and TRBJ2-2; 8 nucleotides line up with TRBD2. Germline CDR1 LNHNV, CDR2 YYDKDF (reference sequence). V shed 5 bases and J 6 bases; nucleotides not matched to a gene: 5. CDR3 length: 14 amino acids. The CDR3 sequence is CATSVGTSAGELFF. The CDR3 DNA sequence: TGTGCCACCAGCGTGGGGACTAGTGCCGGGGAGCTGTTTTTT.

This clone was observed a handful of times. DNA of the CDR3: TGTGCCAGCAGTGACGGGGGGTCGGAAGCTTTCTTT. Translation gives CASSDGGSEAFF. The chain is built from TRBV2 and TRBJ1-1; tentative D call: TRBD1 (5 bases). This CDR3 is built from 12 residues. V was shortened by 3 bases and J by 8 bases, with 10 bases between the two germline ends. CDR1 SNHLY and CDR2 FYNNEI come from the germline V gene.

This rearrangement joins TRBV5-6 to TRBJ2-3; the match to TRBD2 covers 8 bases. The V gene end was trimmed by 4 bases and the J gene end by 2 bases; junction bases not matched to a gene: 9. The CDR3 is 16 residues long. Germline V lookup: CDR1 SGHDT, CDR2 YYEEEE. This chain's CDR3 is CASSAGGAANTDTQYF. CDR3 DNA: TGTGCCAGCAGCGCGGGGGGAGCGGCGAACACAGATACGCAGTATTTT.

This rearrangement joins TRBV21-1 to TRBJ2-7; TRBD2 reflects the table's D call only, with no check against the DNA. TRBV21-1 is a listed pseudogene. CDR3 length: 16 residues. CDR3 DNA sequence: TGTGCCAGCAGCACCAAAAGTGGAGAAAAGCTTGACGAGCAGTACTTC. It yields the protein CASSTKSGEKLDEQYF.

The chain couples TRBV7-9 to TRBJ2-4; D ambiguous. Trimming left V 5 bases short and J 5 bases short, with 16 bases between. The CDR3 is 15 amino acids. Germline V CDR1 and CDR2: SEHNR, FQNEAQ (reference sequence). Here the CDR3 reads CASSTVVWAENIQYF. The CDR3 region has the DNA TGTGCCAGCAGCACTGTGGTTTGGGCAGAAAACATTCAGTACTTC.

V gene TRBV2 combines with J gene TRBJ2-5; 7 nucleotides match TRBD2. Germline CDR1 and CDR2: SNHLY and FYNNEI. The trim removed 4 bases at V and 3 bases at J, leaving 2 bases unmatched. CDR3 length: 13 amino acids. The CDR3 nucleotides are TGTGCCAGCAGTGGGGACTACAAAGAGACCCAGTACTTC. Protein product: CASSGDYKETQYF.

The gene calls are TRBV5-6 and TRBJ1-6; D is possibly TRBD1 (5 bases). CDR1 and CDR2 (germline): SGHDT, YYEEEE. V was cut by 6 bases and J by 10 bases, with 20 bases left in between. The CDR3 covers 15 residues. The CDR3 is CASNSSDRYISPLHF. The CDR3 DNA is TGTGCCAGCAACTCTAGCGACAGATATATATCACCCCTCCACTTT. Together with reference TRBV5-6 and TRBJ1-6, the CDR3 gives the full variable domain: DAGVTQSPTHLIKTRGQQVTLRCSPKSGHDTVSWYQQALGQGPQFIFQYYEEEERQRGNFPDRFSGHQFPNYSSELNVNALLLGDSALYLCASNSSDRYISPLHFGNGTRLTVT.

V and J are TRBV19 and TRBJ1-2, with D uncertain. Looked up from germline, CDR1 is LNHDA and CDR2 is SQIVND (reference sequence). The CDR3 contains 15 residues. V lost 4 bases, J lost 4 bases, and 16 bases lay in between. CDR3 bases: TGTGCCAGTAGTAAGGGCCTCGTAGGGAGCTATGGCTACACCTTC. Protein product: CASSKGLVGSYGYTF.

V usage is TRBV21-1 and J usage is TRBJ1-1; the D call TRBD1 from the table was never checked on the DNA. TRBV21-1 constitutes a pseudogene. There are 14 residues in the CDR3. This CDR3 reads CASIPGTLNTEAFF. Here the CDR3 DNA reads TGTGCCAGCATTCCGGGGACACTGAACACTGAAGCTTTCTTT.

This chain joins TRBV7-2 and TRBJ2-1; D possibly corresponds to TRBD2 (6 bases). CDR1 is SGHTA and CDR2 is FQGNSA in the germline V gene. This CDR3 comprises 16 residues. The V end was cut by 1 base, the J end by 0 bases, with 10 bases between. CDR3 sequence reads: CASSLGSGSSYNEQFF. The CDR3 coding sequence is TGTGCCAGCAGCTTAGGGTCCGGGAGCTCCTACAATGAGCAGTTCTTC. The whole variable domain, remainder taken from reference TRBV7-2 and TRBJ2-1, is GAGVSQSPSNKVTEKGKDVELRCDPISGHTALYWYRQSLGQGLEFLIYFQGNSAPDKSGLPSDRFSAERTGGSVSTLTIQRTQQEDSAVYLCASSLGSGSSYNEQFFGPGTRLTVL.

The CDR3, as DNA: TGCGCCAGCAGCTTGGTCCCGGGACAGGGGGCAGAAAGTGGCTACACCTTC. This translates into CASSLVPGQGAESGYTF. The chain carries TRBV5-1 and TRBJ1-2; 12 nucleotides line up with TRBD1. Losses at the gene ends were 0 bases for V and 7 bases for J; bases not matched to a gene: 10. From germline, CDR1 is SGHRS and CDR2 YFSETQ. The CDR3 consists of 17 residues.

The chain employs TRBV10-2 and TRBJ1-1, with D possibly matching TRBD1 (6 bases). V dropped 5 bases and J dropped 4 bases, with 14 bases sitting between them. CDR3 length: 14 amino acids. CDR1 WSHSY and CDR2 SAAADI come from the germline V gene. CDR3 nucleotide sequence: TGCGCCAGCAGTCCTATTGTAGGGGGCACTGAAGCTTTCTTT. As protein: CASSPIVGGTEAFF.

The chain carries TRBV6-6 and TRBJ2-4; 10 positions match TRBD1. Germline V gene lookup returns CDR1 MNHNY and CDR2 SVGAGI (reference sequence). CDR3 length: 16 residues. J was trimmed by 0 bases and V by 8 bases; bases with no gene match: 7. The CDR3 coding sequence is TGTGCCAGCGGGACAGGGGCCCAGGTAGCCAAAAACATTCAGTACTTC. It encodes CASGTGAQVAKNIQYF.

This chain uses TRBV19 with TRBJ1-5; 10 nucleotides align to TRBD1. V shed 5 bases and J 6 bases; nucleotides not matched to a gene: 7. The CDR3 is made up of 15 amino acids. CDR1 is LNHDA, CDR2 SQIVND, per germline (reference sequence). The CDR3 sequence: CASSGDRGQSQPQHF. The CDR3 DNA reads TGTGCCAGTAGTGGCGACAGGGGGCAGAGTCAGCCCCAGCATTTT.

CDR3 in DNA: TGTGCCAGCAGCCCCTCTTACAGGGATGAGACCCAGTACTTC. Its translation is CASSPSYRDETQYF. V and J are TRBV5-5 and TRBJ2-5, with D possibly TRBD1 on 6 matching bases. With 4 bases removed from V and 5 bases from J, the gap between germline ends came to 15 bases. The CDR3 covers 14 residues. Germline CDR1 reads SGHKS; CDR2 reads YYEKEE (reference sequence). Together with reference TRBV5-5 and TRBJ2-5, the CDR3 gives the full variable domain: DAGVTQSPTHLIKTRGQQVTLRCSPISGHKSVSWYQQVLGQGPQFIFQYYEKEERGRGNFPDRFSARQFPNYSSELNVNALLLGDSALYLCASSPSYRDETQYFGPGTRLLVL.

In its sample, this clone was seen a few times. This rearrangement joins TRBV7-6 to TRBJ1-4, with D possibly TRBD1 on 5 matching bases. CDR3 size: 13 residues. Germline V gene lookup returns CDR1 SGHVS and CDR2 FNYEAQ. The germline V and J ends were trimmed by 1 base and 5 bases, with 5 bases remaining between them. The CDR3 nucleotides read TGTGCCAGCAGCTTAGACAGGAATGAAAAACTGTTTTTT. It encodes CASSLDRNEKLFF.

This chain connects TRBV19 to TRBJ1-3; a weak D match, TRBD1 (5 bases). The germline V and J ends were trimmed by 5 bases and 0 bases, with 14 bases remaining between them. The CDR3 has 16 residues. Germline V gene lookup returns CDR1 LNHDA and CDR2 SQIVND (reference sequence). The CDR3 reads CASSPPTASSGNTIYF. In DNA, the CDR3 is TGTGCCAGTAGTCCCCCGACAGCTAGCTCTGGAAACACCATATATTTT.

This chain joins TRBV7-8 and TRBJ2-7; 7 bases map to TRBD2. In germline, CDR1 is SGHVS, CDR2 FQNEAQ. The CDR3 spans 15 residues. V gave up 4 bases and J gave up 3 bases; unmatched junction bases: 9. CDR3 in amino acids: CASSYAGGKGYEQYF. The CDR3 DNA reads as TGTGCCAGCAGCTACGCCGGGGGGAAGGGCTACGAGCAGTACTTC.

Here the CDR3 DNA reads TGTGCCAGTAGTATCAAGGGGAATCAGCCCCAGCATTTT. Translated: CASSIKGNQPQHF. The chain employs TRBV19 and TRBJ1-5, with D possibly being TRBD1 (5 bases). The ends were cut back, 3 bases at V and 4 bases at J, with 7 bases in the middle. The CDR3 loop spans 13 amino acids. Per germline, CDR1 LNHDA and CDR2 SQIVND (reference sequence). Filled out from reference TRBV19 and TRBJ1-5, the complete variable domain reads DGGITQSPKYLFRKEGQNVTLSCEQNLNHDAMYWYRQDPGQGLRLIYYSQIVNDFQKGDIAEGYSVSREKKESFPLTVTSAQKNPTAFYLCASSIKGNQPQHFGDGTRLSIL.

The chain combines TRBV7-8 with TRBJ1-3; a weak D match, TRBD1 (5 bases). This CDR3 spans 14 amino acids. Per germline, CDR1 SGHVS and CDR2 FQNEAQ. The V gene lost 5 bases and the J gene lost 0 bases, with 8 bases spanning the gap. CDR3 sequence: CASSQGNSGNTIYF. The CDR3 DNA follows: TGTGCCAGCAGCCAGGGAAACTCTGGAAACACCATATATTTT.

The chain links TRBV6-1 to TRBJ2-5; TRBD2 aligns across 7 bases. V was pared by 1 base and J by 4 bases, with 6 bases of the junction left unmatched. The CDR3 has 15 amino acids. Germline values: CDR1 MNHNS, CDR2 SASEGT. CDR3 residues: CASSEDHRGRETQYF. CDR3 coding DNA: TGTGCCAGCAGTGAAGATCATCGCGGGAGAGAGACCCAGTACTTC.

This chain uses TRBV15 with TRBJ2-4; D not resolved. The V end lost 0 bases, the J end lost 0 bases, and 15 bases lay between the germline ends. The length of the CDR3 is 18 residues. The germline V gene encodes CDR1 LNHNV and CDR2 YYDKDF (reference sequence). The DNA of the CDR3 is TGTGCCACCAGCAGAGATCGAAGGAGTCGCTTAGCCAAAAACATTCAGTACTTC. This encodes CATSRDRRSRLAKNIQYF.

The rearrangement uses TRBV6-6 and TRBJ2-1; 7 bases are a match to TRBD2. The V segment lost 0 bases and the J segment 7 bases; nucleotides outside the gene matches: 3. Per germline, CDR1 MNHNY and CDR2 SVGAGI (reference sequence). This CDR3 region has 14 residues. This chain's CDR3 is CASSYSNGGNEQFF. The CDR3, as DNA: TGTGCCAGCAGTTACTCGAACGGGGGGAATGAGCAGTTCTTC.

The V call is TRBV28, the J call TRBJ1-2; D gene uncertain. The V gene's germline CDR1 is MDHEN and CDR2 SYDVKM. Trimming took off 6 bases at V and 0 bases at J, with 8 bases between the two ends. CDR3 length: 13 amino acids. Written as DNA, the CDR3 is TGTGCCAGCAGGGCAGAACCTAACTATGGCTACACCTTC. Residues: CASRAEPNYGYTF.

A single count supports this clone. The rearrangement uses TRBV18 and TRBJ2-2; perhaps TRBD1 as D (6 bases). Deletions cut 3 bases from V and 0 bases from J, with 11 bases between. The germline CDR1 and CDR2 sequences are KGHSH and LQKENI. There are 16 residues in the CDR3. For the CDR3, the DNA is TGTGCCAGCTCACCGACACAGGGCTCGAACACCGGGGAGCTGTTTTTT. Translation: CASSPTQGSNTGELFF.